The clone carrying this T cell receptor (beta chain) was picked up a small number of times. Described time point: pre-sensitization, week 0. Treatment: therapeutic diphenylcyclopropenone sensitization with weekly scalp DPC. This entry comes from a study of human T cells and chemical hapten exposure. TCRdb re-called the RACE reads with MiXCR, one entry per CDR3 protein. The table has some 360,000 distinct CDR3 sequences, 4% to 6% seen once. Trimming stripped 4 bases from V and 2 bases from J, with 12 bases between. Per the germline V gene, CDR1 is MNHEY and CDR2 is SVGEGT. The CDR3 runs to 14 residues. V gene TRBV6-2 or TRBV6-3 combines with J gene TRBJ2-7; D is possibly TRBD2 (6 bases). Sequencing used whole blood, obtained in connection with sensitization to the hapten diphenylcyclopropenone (DPC). This TCR derives from a woman in her forties or fifties with alopecia areata. Some clones in this sample may be carry-over from other donors' samples. The CDR3 reads CASSWDLGPYEQYF. DNA for the CDR3: TGTGCCAGCAGTTGGGACTTGGGGCCCTACGAGCAGTACTTC.